This passage covers 29 T cell receptor beta chains from one sample sequenced in a study of T cell responses to AZD1222 COVID-19 vaccine. Assay: immunoSEQ multiplex PCR; the TCRdb copy retains only in-frame clones and omits some. The data show over 150,000 clones, just over 90% seen once. Source: peripheral blood, taken on day 0 of MenACWY control vaccination. The receptors stem from an adult in good health.

V gene TRBV28 combines with J gene TRBJ2-3, with D unresolved. The germline gives CDR1 MDHEN, CDR2 SYDVKM. The CDR3 runs 13 residues. V lost 6 bases to trimming and J lost 0 bases, with 7 bases between them. The CDR3: CASRLDSTDTQYF. The CDR3 nucleotides are TGTGCCAGCAGACTTGACAGCACAGATACGCAGTATTTT. Together with reference TRBV28 and TRBJ2-3, the CDR3 gives the full variable domain: DVKVTQSSRYLVKRTGEKVFLECVQDMDHENMFWYRQDPGLGLRLIYFSYDVKMKEKGDIPEGYSVSREKKERFSLILESASTNQTSMYLCASRLDSTDTQYFGPGTRLTVL.

The V gene is TRBV19, the J gene TRBJ2-3, with 7 bases fitting TRBD2. Germline CDR1 is LNHDA and CDR2 is SQIVND (reference sequence). With V trimmed by 6 bases and J by 2 bases, 5 bases remained unmatched. This CDR3 contains 14 residues. The CDR3 here is CASSTSADTDTQYF. The CDR3 region has the DNA TGTGCCAGTAGCACTAGCGCTGACACAGATACGCAGTATTTT.

The genes are TRBV7-8 and TRBJ2-1; the match to TRBD1 covers 8 bases. Germline trimming cut 6 bases from V and 6 bases from J; bases unmatched to any gene: 10. The CDR3 has 15 residues. CDR1 SGHVS and CDR2 FQNEAQ come from the germline V gene. The CDR3 DNA reads TGTGCCAGCAGGGACCGATCAGGGGGCCGCAATGAGCAGTTCTTC. Translation: CASRDRSGGRNEQFF.

The chain is built from TRBV25-1 and TRBJ1-3; weak D call: TRBD1 (6 bases). V lost 6 bases to trimming and J lost 1 base, with 10 bases between them. CDR3 length equals 14 residues. Germline assignment: CDR1 MGHDK and CDR2 SYGVNS. The CDR3 spells CASRSTGSGNTIYF. CDR3 bases: TGTGCCAGCAGATCGACAGGTTCTGGAAACACCATATATTTT.

This clone was observed once. CDR3 protein: CASSLNTGGDTQYF. The CDR3 DNA sequence: TGTGCCAGCAGTCTAAATACAGGGGGTGATACGCAGTATTTT. The V gene is TRBV11-2, the J gene TRBJ2-3; 8 nucleotides match TRBD1. V trimming: 6 bases; J trimming: 6 bases; junction bases outside the gene matches: 8. Looked up from germline, CDR1 is SGHAT and CDR2 is FQNNGV. CDR3 length equals 14 residues.

The chain links TRBV5-8 to TRBJ1-2; maybe TRBD1 (6 bases). V lost 2 bases and J lost 5, with 16 bases in between. The CDR3 sequence is 15 residues long. Germline V gene lookup returns CDR1 SGHTS and CDR2 YDEGEE. CDR3 amino acids: CASSLTHRERYGYTF. The CDR3 DNA sequence: TGTGCCAGCAGCTTAACACACAGGGAACGGTATGGCTACACCTTC.

V and J are TRBV6-2 or TRBV6-3 and TRBJ2-1; weak D call: TRBD2 (6 bases). CDR1 is MNHEY and CDR2 is SVGEGT in the germline V gene. The CDR3 extends over 16 amino acids. V lost 6 bases and J 7 bases, leaving 22 bases between the germline ends. The CDR3 DNA is TGTGCCAGCAGCCCCAAACCTACCGGGAGTTGGAATGAGCAGTTCTTC. Translating it yields CASSPKPTGSWNEQFF.

V usage is TRBV6-6 and J usage is TRBJ1-5; D gene ambiguous. The germline V and J ends were trimmed by 5 bases and 2 bases, with 13 bases remaining between them. CDR3 size: 15 residues. Germline values: CDR1 MNHNY, CDR2 SVGAGI (reference sequence). CDR3 protein: CASSPSGRGNQPQHF. CDR3 in DNA: TGTGCCAGCAGTCCCTCGGGTAGAGGCAATCAGCCCCAGCATTTT.

The V gene is TRBV7-3, the J gene TRBJ2-7, with 7 bases that match TRBD1. This CDR3 contains 13 residues. CDR1 is SGHTA, CDR2 FQGTGA, per germline. After removal of 5 bases from V and 5 bases from J, the junction contained 6 bases not matched to a gene. CDR3: CASSPVQGDEQYF. CDR3 DNA sequence: TGTGCCAGCAGCCCGGTCCAGGGGGACGAGCAGTACTTC.

This chain uses TRBV12-3 or TRBV12-4 with TRBJ1-2; D is possibly TRBD1 (6 bases). This CDR3 has 13 amino acids. Trimming stripped 3 bases from V and 8 bases from J, with 13 bases between. In nucleotides, the CDR3 is TGTGCCAGCAGTTTGCACAGGGAAGACGGCTACACCTTC. This translates into CASSLHREDGYTF.

The chain links TRBV3-1 (or the pseudogene TRBV3-2) to TRBJ2-1; perhaps TRBD2 as D (5 bases). Trimming removed 0 bases at V and 10 bases at J, with 25 bases between. The CDR3 is 18 residues long. The V gene's germline CDR1 is LGHDT and CDR2 YNNKEL (reference sequence). This chain's CDR3 is CASSQDRRASYRQWEQFF. The CDR3 nucleotides read TGTGCCAGCAGCCAAGATCGTAGGGCTAGCTATCGACAATGGGAGCAGTTCTTC.

V usage is TRBV7-9 and J usage is TRBJ1-1, with D possibly TRBD1 on 6 matching bases. Trimming took off 0 bases at V and 0 bases at J, with 8 bases between the two ends. Germline assignment: CDR1 SEHNR and CDR2 FQNEAQ (reference sequence). The CDR3 has 15 amino acids. The CDR3 DNA sequence: TGTGCCAGCAGCTTAGCCCGGGGGCTGAACACTGAAGCTTTCTTT. Translating it yields CASSLARGLNTEAFF.

The CDR3 region has the DNA TGTGCCAGCAGTTTAGCGGGGCATGGACAGCCCCAGCATTTT. Residues: CASSLAGHGQPQHF. The J gene is TRBJ1-5, the V gene TRBV27; D possibly corresponds to TRBD1 (5 bases). This CDR3 comprises 14 residues. The V gene lost 2 bases and the J gene lost 7 bases, with 12 bases spanning the gap. From germline, CDR1 is MNHEY and CDR2 SMNVEV (reference sequence).

The chain is built from TRBV5-4 and TRBJ1-3; the match to TRBD1 covers 7 bases. The V segment lost 7 bases and the J segment 0 bases; nucleotides outside the gene matches: 7. Germline CDR1 and CDR2: SGHNT and YYREEE (reference sequence). The CDR3 runs 15 residues. Here the CDR3 reads CASQTGTSSGNTIYF. In nucleotides, the CDR3 is TGTGCCAGCCAGACAGGGACCTCCTCTGGAAACACCATATATTTT.

The chain joins TRBV9 to TRBJ1-1, with D uncertain. This CDR3 spans 16 amino acids. Looked up from germline, CDR1 is SGDLS and CDR2 is YYNGEE. The ends were cut back, 4 bases at V and 5 bases at J, with 21 bases in the middle. The CDR3 nucleotides read TGTGCCAGCAGCCCCGCCTCCGGGGAGTCTAAAACTGAAGCTTTCTTT. Encoded protein: CASSPASGESKTEAFF.

The CDR3 DNA reads TGCGCCAGCAGCTTGCAGGGACAGGGAACACACTATGGCTACACCTTC. It translates to CASSLQGQGTHYGYTF. The rearrangement links TRBV5-1 to TRBJ1-2; 9 positions agree with TRBD1. The CDR3 has 16 amino acids. Germline loops: CDR1 SGHRS, CDR2 YFSETQ. V lost 1 base to trimming and J lost 3 bases; unmatched junction nucleotides: 7.

This chain uses TRBV7-3 with TRBJ2-1, with D perhaps TRBD2 (5 bases). The CDR3 is made up of 12 amino acids. Per the germline V gene, CDR1 is SGHTA and CDR2 is FQGTGA. V gave up 6 bases and J gave up 8 bases, with 11 bases separating them. The CDR3: CASSIPGDEQFF. The CDR3 coding sequence is TGTGCCAGCAGTATCCCCGGGGATGAGCAGTTCTTC.

This chain uses TRBV5-1 with TRBJ2-1; TRBD2 matches 7 bases. The CDR3 covers 14 residues. J was trimmed by 6 bases and V by 5 bases; bases with no gene match: 8. Germline CDR1 SGHRS, CDR2 YFSETQ. The CDR3 sequence is CASREGGSPNEQFF. In nucleotides, the CDR3 is TGCGCCAGCAGGGAAGGCGGGAGCCCCAATGAGCAGTTCTTC.

The chain couples TRBV5-5 to TRBJ1-2; TRBD1 agrees at 8 bases. V trimming: 3 bases; J trimming: 0 bases; junction bases outside the gene matches: 10. The CDR3 runs 17 residues. Germline values: CDR1 SGHKS, CDR2 YYEKEE (reference sequence). The CDR3 DNA follows: TGTGCCAGCAGCTATATCTCCGGGACAGGTCCTAACTATGGCTACACCTTC. This translates into CASSYISGTGPNYGYTF.

The chain recombines TRBV5-6 with TRBJ2-7; 8 nucleotides line up with TRBD2. Trimming at V came to 1 base and at J to 1 base, leaving 1 base not matched to a gene. Germline CDR1 reads SGHDT; CDR2 reads YYEEEE. This CDR3 comprises 14 residues. Here the CDR3 reads CASSLIAGSYEQYF. CDR3 bases: TGTGCCAGCAGCTTGATAGCGGGGTCCTACGAGCAGTACTTC.

The chain recombines TRBV27 with TRBJ2-5; D remains unclear. The germline V gene encodes CDR1 MNHEY and CDR2 SMNVEV (reference sequence). Trimming shortened V by 7 bases and J by 3 bases, and 12 bases separated the two germline ends. The CDR3 is 13 amino acids. The CDR3 here is CASKVRLEETQYF. Here the CDR3 DNA reads TGTGCCAGCAAAGTAAGGTTAGAAGAGACCCAGTACTTC.

This chain joins TRBV3-1 (or the pseudogene TRBV3-2) and TRBJ1-2, with a possible D match to TRBD1 (5 bases). Trimming shortened V by 3 bases and J by 6 bases, and 20 bases separated the two germline ends. The CDR3 length is 16 residues. Germline V CDR1 and CDR2: LGHDT, YNNKEL (reference sequence). CDR3 sequence: CASSQLGQGTIDGYTF. The CDR3 nucleotides are TGTGCCAGCAGCCAGCTAGGGCAGGGAACTATTGATGGCTACACCTTC.

CDR3 protein: CASSVTPLGGMGANVLTF. CDR3 nucleotide sequence: TGTGCCAGCAGCGTAACCCCTCTCGGGGGCATGGGGGCCAACGTCCTGACTTTC. The V and J genes are TRBV9 and TRBJ2-6, with D perhaps being TRBD1 or TRBD2 (6 bases each). CDR3 length: 18 residues. Trimming cost V 1 base and J 4 bases, with 18 bases left between them. In germline, CDR1 is SGDLS, CDR2 YYNGEE. The full variable domain, completed using reference TRBV9 and TRBJ2-6, is DSGVTQTPKHLITATGQRVTLRCSPRSGDLSVYWYQQSLDQGLQFLIQYYNGEERAKGNILERFSAQQFPDLHSELNLSSLELGDSALYFCASSVTPLGGMGANVLTFGAGSRLTVL.

The CDR3 reads CASIRNSGNTIYF. The CDR3 region has the DNA TGTGCCAGCATCAGAAACTCTGGAAACACCATATATTTT. The chain combines TRBV7-9 with TRBJ1-3; no firm D call. The CDR3 has 13 amino acids. Germline lookup yields CDR1 SEHNR and CDR2 FQNEAQ (reference sequence). Trimming removed 7 bases at V and 0 bases at J, with 7 bases between.

This chain uses TRBV14 with TRBJ2-7, with TRBD1 as a possible D gene (6 bases). The CDR3 sequence is 14 residues long. V dropped 3 bases and J dropped 5 bases, with 14 bases sitting between them. The germline V gene has CDR1 SGHDN and CDR2 FVKESK. CDR3 residues: CASSQTGFRHEQYF. The CDR3, as DNA: TGTGCCAGCAGCCAGACAGGTTTCCGCCACGAGCAGTACTTC.

The chain combines TRBV19 with TRBJ2-1; 9 bases match TRBD2. The CDR3 has 17 residues. Trimming removed 5 bases from V and 2 bases from J; junction bases left unmatched: 10. CDR1 is LNHDA, CDR2 SQIVND, per germline (reference sequence). CDR3 DNA sequence: TGTGCCAGTAGTGCCCTGGCCGCGGGAGGGCCCTACAATGAGCAGTTCTTC. Translating gives CASSALAAGGPYNEQFF.

The chain is built from TRBV5-1 and TRBJ1-3; D unclear. Germline assignment: CDR1 SGHRS and CDR2 YFSETQ. CDR3 length: 14 amino acids. The germline V and J ends were trimmed by 0 bases and 6 bases, with 10 bases remaining between them. The CDR3 loop is CASSLAGGENTIYF. Written as DNA, the CDR3 is TGCGCCAGCAGCTTGGCTGGCGGGGAAAACACCATATATTTT.

This chain connects TRBV28 to TRBJ2-3; 11 nucleotides agree with TRBD2. Germline CDR1 reads MDHEN; CDR2 reads SYDVKM. V was clipped by 6 bases and J by 3 bases; unmatched bases: 8. The CDR3 consists of 16 residues. The CDR3 protein is CASSMTSGTPTDTQYF. In nucleotides, the CDR3 is TGTGCCAGCAGCATGACTAGCGGGACCCCAACAGATACGCAGTATTTT. Drawing the rest from reference TRBV28 and TRBJ2-3, the complete variable domain is DVKVTQSSRYLVKRTGEKVFLECVQDMDHENMFWYRQDPGLGLRLIYFSYDVKMKEKGDIPEGYSVSREKKERFSLILESASTNQTSMYLCASSMTSGTPTDTQYFGPGTRLTVL.

The chain is built from TRBV2 and TRBJ1-6; a possible D gene is TRBD1 (5 bases). CDR1 is SNHLY and CDR2 is FYNNEI in the germline V gene. The CDR3 loop spans 14 amino acids. V shed 4 bases and J shed 12 bases, with 16 bases lying between them. This CDR3 is CASSGRQGDLPLHF. The DNA for the CDR3 is TGTGCCAGCAGTGGTAGGCAGGGAGACCTACCCCTCCACTTT.